The 12 T cell receptor beta chains below were found in one sample sequenced in a study of persistence of HIV-infected CD4 T cells. Sequencing used immunoSEQ version 4 in survey mode. Sequencing was performed with immunoSEQ multiplex PCR; in TCRdb, only in-frame clones are kept and a portion is missing. The top ten hold around 0.88% of the sample, which has roughly 35,000 clones, about 81% seen once. The stimulus was an HIV-1 Gag 15-mer peptide pool, roughly 1 ug/peptide/mL. Sorted nonresponding memory CD4+ T cells were CD40L-negative, CD69-negative, CD45RO-high. Their target antigens are unknown. This sample comprised cultured CD4+ T cells from PBMCs, obtained from a patient who received antiretroviral therapy. These TCRs come from an adult with HIV. The donor label of this sample is uncertain.

The chain couples TRBV6-6 to TRBJ2-6, with 7 bases matching TRBD1. V gave up 10 bases and J gave up 2 bases; unmatched junction bases: 8. Germline assignment: CDR1 MNHNY and CDR2 SVGAGI (reference sequence). The CDR3 runs 15 residues. CDR3: CATRQGVTGANVLTF. The CDR3, as DNA: TGTGCCACCCGGCAGGGGGTAACTGGGGCCAACGTCCTGACTTTC.

The V call is TRBV6-2 or TRBV6-3, the J call TRBJ2-5, with a tentative D call TRBD2 (6 bases). Germline assignment: CDR1 MNHEY and CDR2 SVGEGT. Between the trimmed V and J ends, which lost 3 bases and 5 bases, there was a span of 13 bases. The CDR3 is 14 residues long. The CDR3 spells CASSYGGARETQYF. DNA for the CDR3: TGTGCCAGCAGTTATGGCGGGGCGCGGGAGACCCAGTACTTC.

As DNA, the CDR3 is TGTGCCAGCAGTGGGGGACTAGCGGGAGGTGAGACCCAGTACTTC. This encodes CASSGGLAGGETQYF. The chain combines TRBV9 with TRBJ2-5, with 15 bases fitting TRBD2. V shed 5 bases, J shed 5 bases, and the junction held 4 bases outside the gene matches. The CDR3 has 15 amino acids. Germline CDR1 and CDR2: SGDLS and YYNGEE.

The V and J genes are TRBV24-1 and TRBJ2-3; D is unresolved. The CDR3 runs 12 residues. The ends were cut back, 5 bases at V and 3 bases at J, with 5 bases in the middle. Germline-derived CDR1 and CDR2 are KGHDR and SFDVKD. CDR3 DNA: TGTGCCACCAGTGGCCAGACAGATACGCAGTATTTT. It codes for CATSGQTDTQYF.

The gene calls are TRBV7-8 and TRBJ2-3; D remains ambiguous. Germline V gives CDR1 SGHVS, CDR2 FQNEAQ. This CDR3 region has 13 residues. V was clipped by 0 bases and J by 5 bases, with 6 bases between them. DNA of the CDR3: TGTGCCAGCAGCTTAGCGCACGGAGATACGCAGTATTTT. Protein: CASSLAHGDTQYF.

The V gene is TRBV5-4, the J gene TRBJ2-2; TRBD1 aligns across 8 bases. Trimming removed 4 bases from V and 0 bases from J; junction bases left unmatched: 11. The germline CDR1 and CDR2 sequences are SGHNT and YYREEE (reference sequence). The CDR3 has 18 residues. CDR3 DNA sequence: TGTGCCAGCAGCCCCTGGACAGGGATAGTTTCGAACACCGGGGAGCTGTTTTTT. Residues: CASSPWTGIVSNTGELFF.

The chain carries TRBV23-1 and TRBJ1-2; D is unresolved. TRBV23-1 is an ORF for which the function is uncertain. V shed 2 bases and J shed 6 bases, with 22 bases lying between them. The CDR3 spans 17 residues. The CDR3 DNA sequence: TGCGCCAGCAGTCAAATCCCCCGCGGCCGCCGCGACAATGGCTACACCTTC. As protein: CASSQIPRGRRDNGYTF.

The chain recombines TRBV5-6 with TRBJ1-5, with 10 positions matching TRBD1. The germline V gene has CDR1 SGHDT and CDR2 YYEEEE. V was pared by 4 bases and J by 4 bases, with 11 bases of the junction left unmatched. The CDR3 is made up of 17 amino acids. The CDR3 sequence: CASSPMDRGSFNQPQHF. For the CDR3, the DNA is TGTGCCAGCAGCCCGATGGACAGGGGGAGTTTTAATCAGCCCCAGCATTTT.

The chain couples TRBV2 to TRBJ1-3, with no clear D. CDR3 size: 17 residues. The V gene lost 1 base and the J gene lost 0 bases, with 13 bases spanning the gap. Germline CDR1 reads SNHLY; CDR2 reads FYNNEI. CDR3 amino acids: CASSEDGSRHSGNTIYF. For the CDR3, the DNA is TGTGCCAGCAGTGAAGATGGAAGTCGCCACTCTGGAAACACCATATATTTT. The variable domain in full, with the rest retrieved from reference TRBV2 and TRBJ1-3, is EPEVTQTPSHQVTQMGQEVILRCVPISNHLYFYWYRQILGQKVEFLVSFYNNEISEKSEIFDDQFSVERPDGSNFTLKIRSTKLEDSAMYFCASSEDGSRHSGNTIYFGEGSWLTVV.

The CDR3 spells CASSFWTVNTEAFF. As DNA, the CDR3 is TGCGCCAGCAGCTTCTGGACGGTGAACACTGAAGCTTTCTTT. The chain couples TRBV5-1 to TRBJ1-1; D is undetermined. Per the germline V gene, CDR1 is SGHRS and CDR2 is YFSETQ. The CDR3 loop spans 14 amino acids. Trimming took off 2 bases at V and 0 bases at J, with 8 bases between the two ends.

The sample holds a few counts of this clone. The chain links TRBV5-1 to TRBJ2-6; 10 bases match TRBD1. Germline assignment: CDR1 SGHRS and CDR2 YFSETQ. V trimming: 2 bases; J trimming: 4 bases; junction bases outside the gene matches: 6. The CDR3 spans 17 residues. The chain's CDR3 is CASSFDRGRRGANVLTF. CDR3 DNA sequence: TGCGCCAGCAGCTTTGACAGGGGGCGGCGGGGGGCCAACGTCCTGACTTTC.

This clone was picked up one time. The rearrangement links TRBV7-8 to TRBJ2-2; TRBD2 matches at 8 bases. CDR1 is SGHVS, CDR2 FQNEAQ, per germline. The junction had 9 bases not matched to a gene; V was cut back by 2 bases and J by 4 bases. CDR3 length: 17 amino acids. CDR3 protein: CASSLRESGGGTGELFF. The CDR3 coding sequence is TGTGCCAGCAGCTTAAGGGAGAGCGGGGGAGGCACCGGGGAGCTGTTTTTT.